The sequence of this T cell receptor (beta chain) was determined in a study of shared clonotypes between healthy human individuals. Broader study findings: Donor clonotype sharing was expected to depend on sequencing depth. Non-shared clonotypes had lower generation probabilities than those shared by all four donors. Shared across several donors were roughly 4.7% of the naive CD4 clonotypes.

Per the germline V gene, CDR1 is SQVTM and CDR2 is ANQGSEA. V trimming: 5 bases; J trimming: 5 bases; junction bases outside the gene matches: 13. The CDR3 is made up of 15 amino acids. The material for each subset, its genomic DNA, was split evenly across several immunoSEQ plates. Generated by immunoSEQ multiplex PCR, the TCRdb table keeps only in-frame clones and is missing some. Of roughly 890,000 clones in the sample, almost 95% were seen once. For this clone: The target antigen is unknown.

The naive CD8 population came from CD45RO-negative cells selected for CCR7, without terminally differentiated effector memory CD45RA+ cells. The chain has TRBV29-1 and TRBJ2-5, with 8 bases lining up with TRBD2. Sequencing input: naive CD8+ T cells sorted from blood. The source of this sequence is a man aged 25-45 years in good health. The CDR3: CSVSQFAGGGETQYF. The CDR3 nucleotides are TGCAGCGTTTCTCAATTCGCGGGAGGCGGCGAGACCCAGTACTTC.